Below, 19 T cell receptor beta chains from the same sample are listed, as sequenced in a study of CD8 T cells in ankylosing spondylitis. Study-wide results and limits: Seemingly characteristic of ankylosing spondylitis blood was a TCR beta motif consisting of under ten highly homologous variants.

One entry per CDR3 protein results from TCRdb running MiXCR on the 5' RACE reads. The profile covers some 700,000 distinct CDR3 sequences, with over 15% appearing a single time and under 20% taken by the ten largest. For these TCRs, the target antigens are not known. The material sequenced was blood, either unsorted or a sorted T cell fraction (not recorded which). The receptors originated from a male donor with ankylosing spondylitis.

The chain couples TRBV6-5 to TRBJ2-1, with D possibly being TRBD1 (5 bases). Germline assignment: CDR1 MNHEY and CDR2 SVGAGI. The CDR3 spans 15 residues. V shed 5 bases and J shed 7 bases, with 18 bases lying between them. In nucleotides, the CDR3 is TGTGCCAGCAGTACTCTCTATTCAGGGCAAAATGAGCAGTTCTTC. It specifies CASSTLYSGQNEQFF.

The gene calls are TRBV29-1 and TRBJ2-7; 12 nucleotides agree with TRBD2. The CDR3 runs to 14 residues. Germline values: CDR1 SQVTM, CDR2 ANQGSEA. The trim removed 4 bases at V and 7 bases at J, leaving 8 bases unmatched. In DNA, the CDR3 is TGCAGCGTTGTGGCTAGCGGGAGGGCCGTTGAGCAGTACTTC. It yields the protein CSVVASGRAVEQYF.

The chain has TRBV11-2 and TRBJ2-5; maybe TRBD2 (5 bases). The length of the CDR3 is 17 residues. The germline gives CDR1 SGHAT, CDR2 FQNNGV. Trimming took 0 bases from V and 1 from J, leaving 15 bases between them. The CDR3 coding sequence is TGTGCCAGCAGCTTAGATAAGCCTAGCTGGTCCCAAGAGACCCAGTACTTC. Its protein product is CASSLDKPSWSQETQYF.

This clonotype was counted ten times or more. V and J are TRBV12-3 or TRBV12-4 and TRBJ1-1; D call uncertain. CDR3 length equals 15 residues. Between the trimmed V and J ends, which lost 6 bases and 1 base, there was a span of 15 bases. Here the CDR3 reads CASSWTPGTNTEAFF. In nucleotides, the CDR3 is TGTGCCAGCAGCTGGACGCCAGGAACGAACACTGAAGCTTTCTTT.

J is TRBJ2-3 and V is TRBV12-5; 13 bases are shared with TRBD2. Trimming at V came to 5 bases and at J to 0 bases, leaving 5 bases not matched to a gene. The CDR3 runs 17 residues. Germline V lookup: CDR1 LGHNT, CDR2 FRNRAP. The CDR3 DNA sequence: TGTGCTAGTGGTCCCGGGACTAGCGGGACTAGCACAGATACGCAGTATTTT. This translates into CASGPGTSGTSTDTQYF.

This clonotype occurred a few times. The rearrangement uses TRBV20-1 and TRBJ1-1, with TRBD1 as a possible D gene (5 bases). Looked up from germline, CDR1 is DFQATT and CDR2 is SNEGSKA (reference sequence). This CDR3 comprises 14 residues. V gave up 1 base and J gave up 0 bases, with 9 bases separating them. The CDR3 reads CSARGGAVNTEAFF. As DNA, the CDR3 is TGCAGTGCTAGAGGTGGGGCAGTGAACACTGAAGCTTTCTTT.

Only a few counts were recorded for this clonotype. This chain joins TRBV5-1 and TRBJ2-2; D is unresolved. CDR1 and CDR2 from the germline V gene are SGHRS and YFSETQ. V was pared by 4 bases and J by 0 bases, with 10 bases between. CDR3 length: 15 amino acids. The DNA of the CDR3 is TGCGCCAGCAGCCCGAGGAGTTCGAACACCGGGGAGCTGTTTTTT. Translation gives CASSPRSSNTGELFF.

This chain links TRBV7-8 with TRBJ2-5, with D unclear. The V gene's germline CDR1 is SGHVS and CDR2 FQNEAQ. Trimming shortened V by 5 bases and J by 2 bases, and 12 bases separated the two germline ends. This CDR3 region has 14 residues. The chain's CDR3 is CASSEQLIQETQYF. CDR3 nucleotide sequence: TGTGCCAGCAGCGAACAACTCATACAAGAGACCCAGTACTTC.

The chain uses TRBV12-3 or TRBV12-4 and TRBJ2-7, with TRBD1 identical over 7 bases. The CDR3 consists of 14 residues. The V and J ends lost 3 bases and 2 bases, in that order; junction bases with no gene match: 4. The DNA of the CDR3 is TGTGCCAGCAGTTTGGAGACAGGGCCCTACGAGCAGTACTTC. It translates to CASSLETGPYEQYF.

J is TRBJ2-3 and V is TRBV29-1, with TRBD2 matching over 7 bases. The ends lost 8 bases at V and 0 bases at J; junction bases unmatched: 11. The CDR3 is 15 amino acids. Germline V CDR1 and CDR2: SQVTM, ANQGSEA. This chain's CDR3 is CSPLLASGSTDTQYF. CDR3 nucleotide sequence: TGCAGCCCCCTTCTGGCTAGCGGTAGCACAGATACGCAGTATTTT.

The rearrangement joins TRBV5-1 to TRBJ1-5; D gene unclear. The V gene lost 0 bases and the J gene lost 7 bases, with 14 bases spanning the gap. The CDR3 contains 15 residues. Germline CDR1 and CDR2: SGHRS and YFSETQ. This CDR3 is CASSLDSSKNQPQHF. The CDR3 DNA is TGCGCCAGCAGCTTGGACAGTTCGAAAAACCAGCCCCAGCATTTT.

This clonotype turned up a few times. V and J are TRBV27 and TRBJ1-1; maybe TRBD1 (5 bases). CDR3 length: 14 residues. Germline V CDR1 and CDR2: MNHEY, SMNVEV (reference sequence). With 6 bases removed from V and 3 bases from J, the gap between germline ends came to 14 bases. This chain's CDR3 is CASRIGGTHTEAFF. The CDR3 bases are TGTGCCAGCAGGATTGGAGGGACTCACACTGAAGCTTTCTTT.

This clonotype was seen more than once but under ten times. In DNA form, the CDR3 reads TGCAGCGTTTCCATAGCGGTGGGGGGGTCCGGGGAGCTGTTTTTT. Translated: CSVSIAVGGSGELFF. The V gene is TRBV29-1, the J gene TRBJ2-2; 7 positions match TRBD2. This CDR3 has 15 amino acids. Germline CDR1 and CDR2: SQVTM and ANQGSEA. The V gene end was trimmed by 5 bases and the J gene end by 6 bases; junction bases not matched to a gene: 12.

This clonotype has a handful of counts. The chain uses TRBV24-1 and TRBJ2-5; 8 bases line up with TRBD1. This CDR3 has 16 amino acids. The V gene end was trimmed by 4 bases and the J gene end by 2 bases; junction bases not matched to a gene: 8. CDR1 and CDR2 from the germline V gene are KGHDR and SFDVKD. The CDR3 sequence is CATSDPGQGGQETQYF. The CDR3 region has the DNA TGTGCCACCAGTGACCCCGGACAGGGAGGTCAAGAGACCCAGTACTTC.

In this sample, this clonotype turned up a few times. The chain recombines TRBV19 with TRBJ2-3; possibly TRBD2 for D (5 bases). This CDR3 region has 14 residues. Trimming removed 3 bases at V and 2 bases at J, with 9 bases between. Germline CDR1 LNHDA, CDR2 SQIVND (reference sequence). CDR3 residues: CASSIGLPTDTQYF. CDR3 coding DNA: TGTGCCAGTAGTATCGGACTTCCCACAGATACGCAGTATTTT. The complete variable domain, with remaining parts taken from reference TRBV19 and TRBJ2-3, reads DGGITQSPKYLFRKEGQNVTLSCEQNLNHDAMYWYRQDPGQGLRLIYYSQIVNDFQKGDIAEGYSVSREKKESFPLTVTSAQKNPTAFYLCASSIGLPTDTQYFGPGTRLTVL.

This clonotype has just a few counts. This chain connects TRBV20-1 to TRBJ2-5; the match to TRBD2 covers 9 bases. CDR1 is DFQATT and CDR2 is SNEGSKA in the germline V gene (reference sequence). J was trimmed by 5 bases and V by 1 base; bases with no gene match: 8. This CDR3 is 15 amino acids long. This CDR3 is CSARVRWRGGETQYF. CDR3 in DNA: TGCAGTGCTAGAGTCCGATGGCGGGGGGGTGAGACCCAGTACTTC.

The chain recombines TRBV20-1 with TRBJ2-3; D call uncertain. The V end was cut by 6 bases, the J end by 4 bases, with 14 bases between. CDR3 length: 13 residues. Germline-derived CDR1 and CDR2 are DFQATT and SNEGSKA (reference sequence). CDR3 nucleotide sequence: TGCAGTGCCCCCGGGCAGGCCTCAGATACGCAGTATTTT. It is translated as CSAPGQASDTQYF.

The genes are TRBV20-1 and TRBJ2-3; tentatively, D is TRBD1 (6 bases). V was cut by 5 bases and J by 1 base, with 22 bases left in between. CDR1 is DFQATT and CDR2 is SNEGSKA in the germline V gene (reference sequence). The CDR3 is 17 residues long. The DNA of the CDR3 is TGCAGTGCTCTACCTCTACTCTGGGCAGGGGGCACAGATACGCAGTATTTT. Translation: CSALPLLWAGGTDTQYF.

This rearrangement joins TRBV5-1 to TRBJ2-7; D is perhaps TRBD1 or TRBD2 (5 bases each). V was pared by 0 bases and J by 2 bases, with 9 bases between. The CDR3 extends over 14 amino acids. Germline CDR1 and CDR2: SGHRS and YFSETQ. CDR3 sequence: CASSLGGKAYEQYF. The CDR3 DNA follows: TGCGCCAGCAGCTTGGGGGGGAAGGCCTACGAGCAGTACTTC.